This T cell receptor (beta chain) was identified in a study of shared clonotypes between healthy human individuals. Assay: immunoSEQ multiplex PCR; the TCRdb copy retains only in-frame clones and omits some. Among about 1.1 million clones, approximately 75% were seen once, and the ten largest hold roughly 0.83%. On this clone itself: Its antigen is unidentified.

General study findings and limits: The rarefaction results pointed to incomplete sorted-subset sequencing despite large depth. Naive subsets, compared against memory subsets, generally had larger estimated richness values.

Germline V gene sequence: CDR1 SGDLS, CDR2 YYNGEE. The CDR3 contains 14 residues. V shed 4 bases and J shed 4 bases, with 14 bases lying between them. The chain uses TRBV9 and TRBJ1-1, with D perhaps matching TRBD1 (6 bases). The TCR was taken from a man between 18 and 29 years old in good health. Some clones in this sample may be carry-over from other donors' samples. The material sequenced was memory CD4+ T cells from PBMCs. Documented subset: CD45RA-negative fraction. CDR3 region: CASSTGSIGTEAFF. CDR3 DNA: TGTGCCAGCAGCACAGGGTCAATCGGCACTGAAGCTTTCTTT.